A selection of T cell receptor beta chains follows, all from one sample in a study of T cell changes during pregnancy in multiple sclerosis. Profiled with immunoSEQ multiplex PCR; TCRdb holds only in-frame clones, not every one. The sample shows about 110,000 clones, about nine tenths of them seen only once. Sequencing used peripheral blood, obtained after pregnancy. These receptors were taken from a female donor with multiple sclerosis, enrolled in a pregnancy study. CDR3s leave out the opening cysteine and the closing phenylalanine or tryptophan.

j_call,v_call,cdr3_aa
TRBJ1-3,TRBV6-1,ASSDGSGNTIY
TRBJ2-2,TRBV7-2,ASSSRGSANTGELF
TRBJ2-5,TRBV5-1,ASSPGEGAETQY
TRBJ2-7,TRBV6-5,ASGIGDRVYEQY
TRBJ2-3,TRBV18,ASSRRAGTGVSTDTQY
TRBJ2-6,TRBV7-2,ACFDRTPSGANVLT
TRBJ1-3,TRBV5-1,ASSGTEGNTIY
TRBJ1-4,TRBV9,ASSATGLTNEKLF
TRBJ1-1,TRBV2,ASSSEGNTEAF
TRBJ2-7,TRBV2,ASRGQGTYEQY
TRBJ1-1,TRBV5-1,ASTGSTEAF
TRBJ2-7,TRBV27,ASSFRGGYEQY
TRBJ1-5,TRBV6-1,ASSEFGGGLGGNQPQH
TRBJ1-2,TRBV7-2,ASSLRQGQGRGYT
TRBJ1-3,TRBV19,ASIGRTGRAGNTIY
TRBJ1-1,TRBV6-1,ASSEVSNTEAF
TRBJ1-5,TRBV6-1,ASSRDRVYNQPQH
TRBJ2-7,TRBV5-6,ASSLGGLPAYEQY
TRBJ1-1,TRBV11-2,ASSFVGVTEAF
TRBJ2-5,TRBV13,ASSLRRGGETQY
TRBJ2-7,TRBV30,AWSNGQGVGYEQY
TRBJ1-2,TRBV5-4,ASSLNEYGYT
TRBJ2-7,TRBV6-5,ASSYGTDYEQY
TRBJ2-3,TRBV7-8,ASSSRTSGRTDTQY
TRBJ2-1,TRBV27,ASSWGLGAGNGEQF
TRBJ2-3,TRBV4-1,ASSQDLGGRVSADTQY
TRBJ2-2,TRBV2,ASSALGTGRTGELF
TRBJ1-2,TRBV5-1,ASSLSGTNYGYT
TRBJ1-1,TRBV6-1,ASSPQRGTGEAF
TRBJ1-2,TRBV27,ASSPGDSLRMGYT
TRBJ2-1,TRBV5-4,ASSLHLYNEQF
TRBJ2-3,TRBV10-2,ASSIGLASDTQY
TRBJ2-2,TRBV7-2,ASKGTGELF
TRBJ1-3,TRBV27,ASSFRGIGNTIY
TRBJ1-5,TRBV15,ASALGGDSNQPQH
TRBJ2-5,TRBV27,ASSSWTGETQY
TRBJ2-3,TRBV5-1,ASSRDRAYTDTQY
TRBJ1-5,TRBV6-1,ASSEVRAEPQH
TRBJ2-3,TRBV19,ASRSAQGRTDTQY
TRBJ2-1,TRBV6-5,ASSYSFRYDNEQF
TRBJ1-1,TRBV9,ASSVGGLATNTEAF
TRBJ1-6,TRBV19,ASSQTESSYNSPLH
TRBJ2-2,TRBV10-3,AITNPGLAGDLSPTGELF
TRBJ2-1,TRBV27,ASSPLGGGGNEQF
TRBJ2-7,TRBV7-8,ASSLGTSAYEQY
TRBJ2-1,TRBV25-1,ASSDEGLAGVEQF
TRBJ2-7,TRBV5-1,ASSSDAGVPYEQY
TRBJ1-2,TRBV18,ASSPRAGVAINYGYT
TRBJ1-1,TRBV2,ASSGHMNTEAF
TRBJ2-7,TRBV4-2,ASSQEVGLAGGPDEQY
TRBJ2-7,TRBV9,ASSEREVSVQY
TRBJ1-2,TRBV6-5,ASRPRDSNVHGYT
TRBJ1-6,TRBV4-1,ASSQFSLREPNSPLH
TRBJ1-1,TRBV7-9,ASSKQGMNTEAF
TRBJ1-2,TRBV6-6,ASSPGQSHYGYT
TRBJ2-5,TRBV20-1,SARVGETQY
TRBJ2-3,TRBV19,ASSSTTSTDTQY
TRBJ2-1,TRBV5-1,ASSSGTGPYNEQF
TRBJ2-1,TRBV5-5,ASSLGSGTGNEQF